Below, 18 T cell receptor beta chains from the same sample are listed, as sequenced in a study of T cell repertoires in cytomegalovirus infection. TCRdb re-called the reads with MiXCR, one entry per CDR3 protein. Of 200,000 or so distinct CDR3 sequences in the sample, roughly a fifth were seen once. The sequenced sample was PBMCs. The source is a human donor in good health (CMV status not recorded). Some clones in this sample may be carry-over from other donors' samples.

The chain couples TRBV29-1 to TRBJ2-6; D remains ambiguous. This CDR3 comprises 13 residues. Germline V lookup: CDR1 SQVTM, CDR2 ANQGSEA. V dropped 7 bases and J dropped 4 bases, with 11 bases sitting between them. CDR3: CSADVLGANVLTF. The CDR3 bases are TGCAGCGCTGACGTTCTGGGGGCCAACGTCCTGACTTTC.

In this sample, this clonotype turned up a few times. CDR3 region: CASRNGLNTGELFF. CDR3 bases: TGTGCCAGCAGAAACGGACTCAACACCGGGGAGCTGTTTTTT. The chain carries TRBV12-3 or TRBV12-4 and TRBJ2-2; tentative D call: TRBD2 (5 bases). The CDR3 sequence is 14 residues long. Trimming shortened V by 6 bases and J by 2 bases, and 10 bases separated the two germline ends.

The rearrangement joins TRBV19 to TRBJ1-4; D is ambiguous. Germline V lookup: CDR1 LNHDA, CDR2 SQIVND (reference sequence). The V end was cut by 8 bases, the J end by 0 bases, with 10 bases between. This CDR3 region has 14 residues. This chain's CDR3 is CASREYATNEKLFF. Here the CDR3 DNA reads TGTGCCAGTCGGGAATATGCAACTAATGAAAAACTGTTTTTT.

The rearrangement joins TRBV7-2 to TRBJ2-5, with 9 bases identical to TRBD1. V lost 4 bases to trimming and J lost 2 bases; unmatched junction nucleotides: 8. This CDR3 is built from 16 residues. Per germline, CDR1 SGHTA and CDR2 FQGNSA. In nucleotides, the CDR3 is TGTGCCAGCAGCTCCTCTCCGGGACAGGGTCAAGAGACCCAGTACTTC. It yields the protein CASSSSPGQGQETQYF.

The V gene is TRBV7-9, the J gene TRBJ1-2, with D hard to call. This CDR3 has 16 amino acids. The germline gives CDR1 SEHNR, CDR2 FQNEAQ (reference sequence). V was pared by 5 bases and J by 0 bases, with 16 bases between. The CDR3 sequence: CASSPTLGPANYGYTF. The CDR3 nucleotides read TGTGCCAGCAGCCCGACCCTCGGTCCGGCTAACTATGGCTACACCTTC.

This clonotype was counted ten times or more. This sequence joins TRBV11-2 and TRBJ1-1, with 8 bases fitting TRBD1. This CDR3 has 15 amino acids. Germline V lookup: CDR1 SGHAT, CDR2 FQNNGV. J was trimmed by 0 bases and V by 5 bases; bases with no gene match: 5. CDR3 protein: CASSIRDRMNTEAFF. CDR3 sequence (DNA): TGTGCCAGCAGCATCCGGGACAGGATGAACACTGAAGCTTTCTTT.

This clonotype has only a few counts. The rearrangement uses TRBV28 and TRBJ2-7, with TRBD1 as a possible D gene (6 bases). Germline V lookup: CDR1 MDHEN, CDR2 SYDVKM. Trimming stripped 5 bases from V and 1 base from J, with 18 bases between. The CDR3 spans 16 residues. The CDR3 DNA is TGTGCCAGCAGTCTCACCGGGCTCGGGACATCCTACGAGCAGTACTTC. Its translation is CASSLTGLGTSYEQYF.

This chain connects TRBV12-3 or TRBV12-4 to TRBJ1-5; TRBD1 agrees at 7 bases. CDR3 length: 14 residues. Losses at the gene ends were 4 bases for V and 7 bases for J; bases not matched to a gene: 7. CDR3 coding DNA: TGTGCCAGCAGTTATACAGGGGAGGGCCAGCCCCAGCATTTT. It yields the protein CASSYTGEGQPQHF.

The chain uses TRBV20-1 and TRBJ2-3; 11 nucleotides match TRBD1. The J segment lost 10 bases and the V segment lost 3 bases, leaving 0 bases of the junction unmatched. This CDR3 has 11 residues. The germline gives CDR1 DFQATT, CDR2 SNEGSKA (reference sequence). The CDR3 DNA follows: TGCAGTGCTAGGGACAGGGGGCCGCAGTATTTT. It codes for CSARDRGPQYF.

Only a few counts were recorded for this clonotype. V gene TRBV5-1 combines with J gene TRBJ2-2, with D possibly TRBD2 on 7 matching bases. The CDR3 totals 15 residues. CDR1 and CDR2 (germline): SGHRS, YFSETQ. The V and J ends lost 3 bases and 6 bases respectively, with 15 bases between them. Written as DNA, the CDR3 is TGCGCCAGCAGCTACGTGGCGGGGGCGGCCGGGGAGCTGTTTTTT. Translated: CASSYVAGAAGELFF. Full variable domain (missing parts from reference TRBV5-1 and TRBJ2-2): KAGVTQTPRYLIKTRGQQVTLSCSPISGHRSVSWYQQTPGQGLQFLFEYFSETQRNKGNFPGRFSGRQFSNSRSEMNVSTLELGDSALYLCASSYVAGAAGELFFGEGSRLTVL.

The table lists this clonotype with many counts. V usage is TRBV12-3 or TRBV12-4 and J usage is TRBJ1-1; D gene uncertain. The CDR3 has 13 residues. V lost 1 base and J lost 1, with 4 bases in between. In DNA, the CDR3 is TGTGCCAGCAGTTTAGGGGAGAACACTGAAGCTTTCTTT. Residues: CASSLGENTEAFF.

This clonotype was found a few times. The gene calls are TRBV15 and TRBJ2-7; 7 bases line up with TRBD1. J was trimmed by 0 bases and V by 1 base; bases with no gene match: 9. Germline-derived CDR1 and CDR2 are LNHNV and YYDKDF (reference sequence). CDR3 size: 17 residues. The CDR3 sequence is CATSRATLGQSSYEQYF. The CDR3 bases are TGTGCCACCAGCAGAGCTACCCTGGGACAGAGCTCCTACGAGCAGTACTTC.

The CDR3 loop is CASSLGTWEAFF. CDR3 coding DNA: TGTGCCAGCAGCCTGGGGACTTGGGAAGCTTTCTTT. This sequence joins TRBV7-9 and TRBJ1-1; TRBD1 is a possible D gene (5 bases). The germline CDR1 and CDR2 sequences are SEHNR and FQNEAQ (reference sequence). CDR3 length equals 12 residues. Trimming removed 5 bases from V and 8 bases from J, with 12 bases in between. Variable domain in full (rest from reference TRBV7-9 and TRBJ1-1): DTGVSQNPRHKITKRGQNVTFRCDPISEHNRLYWYRQTLGQGPEFLTYFQNEAQLEKSRLLSDRFSAERPKGSFSTLEIQRTEQGDSAMYLCASSLGTWEAFFGQGTRLTVV.

This clonotype was observed at least ten times. This chain connects TRBV7-9 to TRBJ2-1; D is uncertain. Per germline, CDR1 SEHNR and CDR2 FQNEAQ (reference sequence). V lost 4 bases and J lost 1, with 5 bases in between. The CDR3 sequence is 13 residues long. The CDR3 reads CASSSKSYNEQFF. The CDR3, as DNA: TGTGCCAGCAGCTCAAAATCCTACAATGAGCAGTTCTTC.

This clonotype was picked up a small number of times. The chain uses TRBV7-9 and TRBJ2-1; D is unclear. CDR3 length equals 13 residues. V lost 1 base and J 11 bases, leaving 12 bases between the germline ends. Germline assignment: CDR1 SEHNR and CDR2 FQNEAQ (reference sequence). The CDR3 DNA sequence: TGTGCCAGCAGCTTAGAATCCGCAGGCCAGCAGTTCTTC. Encoded protein: CASSLESAGQQFF.

CDR3 nucleotides: TGTGCCAGTAGTATAGCTACAGGGGGCTACGAGCAGTACTTC. It yields the protein CASSIATGGYEQYF. The chain links TRBV19 to TRBJ2-7, with 8 bases matching TRBD1. Germline loops: CDR1 LNHDA, CDR2 SQIVND (reference sequence). V was pared by 1 base and J by 3 bases, with 2 bases of the junction left unmatched. The CDR3 has 14 amino acids.

The chain couples TRBV12-3 or TRBV12-4 to TRBJ1-6, with D possibly matching TRBD1 (5 bases). CDR3 size: 17 residues. V gave up 0 bases and J gave up 11 bases, with 20 bases separating them. The CDR3: CASSLAPPDSGRAPLHF. The CDR3 DNA is TGTGCCAGCAGTTTAGCCCCCCCCGACAGTGGCCGGGCACCCCTCCACTTT.

This clonotype was counted between two and nine times. The DNA of the CDR3 is TGCAGTGCTACACAGGGACGTTTTGGAAACACCATATATTTT. Its protein is CSATQGRFGNTIYF. The chain joins TRBV20-1 to TRBJ1-3; D may be TRBD1 (6 bases). V was pared by 4 bases and J by 3 bases, with 13 bases between. CDR3 length equals 14 residues. The germline gives CDR1 DFQATT, CDR2 SNEGSKA (reference sequence).